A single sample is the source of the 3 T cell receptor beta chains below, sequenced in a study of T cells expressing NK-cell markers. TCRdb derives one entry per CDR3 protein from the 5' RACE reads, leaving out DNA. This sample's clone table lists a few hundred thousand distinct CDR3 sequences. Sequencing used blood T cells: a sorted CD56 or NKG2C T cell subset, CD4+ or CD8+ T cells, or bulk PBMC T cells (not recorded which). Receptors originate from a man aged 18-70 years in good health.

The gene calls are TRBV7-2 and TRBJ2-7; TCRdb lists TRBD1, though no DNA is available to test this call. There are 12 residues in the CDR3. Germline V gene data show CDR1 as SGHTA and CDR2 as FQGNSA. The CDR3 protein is CASSSFSQAQYF.

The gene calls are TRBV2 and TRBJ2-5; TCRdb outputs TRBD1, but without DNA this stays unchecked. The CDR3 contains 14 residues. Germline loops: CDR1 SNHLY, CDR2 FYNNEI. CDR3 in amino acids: CASSTTGVRETQYF.

The chain's CDR3 is CASWTVKDESGGAYEQYF. The chain is built from TRBV27 and TRBJ2-7; TCRdb reports TRBD2, a call that lacks DNA to check it against. Germline V gene lookup returns CDR1 MNHEY and CDR2 SMNVEV (reference sequence). This CDR3 has 18 amino acids.